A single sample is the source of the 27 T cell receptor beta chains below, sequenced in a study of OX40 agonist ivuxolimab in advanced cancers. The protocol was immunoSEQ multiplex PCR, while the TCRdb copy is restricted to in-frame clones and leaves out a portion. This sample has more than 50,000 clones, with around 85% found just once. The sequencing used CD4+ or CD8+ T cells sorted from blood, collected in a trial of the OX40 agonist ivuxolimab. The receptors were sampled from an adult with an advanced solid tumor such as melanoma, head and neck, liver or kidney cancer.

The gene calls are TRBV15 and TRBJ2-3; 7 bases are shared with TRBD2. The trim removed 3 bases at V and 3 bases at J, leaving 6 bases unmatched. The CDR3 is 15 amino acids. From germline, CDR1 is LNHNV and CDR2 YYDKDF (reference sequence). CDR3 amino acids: CATSSGGAGTDTQYF. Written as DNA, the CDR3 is TGTGCCACCAGCAGCGGAGGAGCGGGGACAGATACGCAGTATTTT.

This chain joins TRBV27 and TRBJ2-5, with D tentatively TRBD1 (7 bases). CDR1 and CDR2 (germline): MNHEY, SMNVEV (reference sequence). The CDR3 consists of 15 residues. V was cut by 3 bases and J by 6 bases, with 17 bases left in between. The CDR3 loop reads CASSLTRGDSKTQYF. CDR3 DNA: TGTGCCAGCAGTTTGACCAGGGGGGACTCAAAGACCCAGTACTTC.

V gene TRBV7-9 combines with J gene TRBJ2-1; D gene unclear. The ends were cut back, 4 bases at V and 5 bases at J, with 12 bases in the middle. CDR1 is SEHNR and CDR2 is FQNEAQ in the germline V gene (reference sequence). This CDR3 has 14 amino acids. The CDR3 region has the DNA TGTGCCAGCAGCTCGTTTTATGAGGACAATGAGCAGTTCTTC. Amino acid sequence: CASSSFYEDNEQFF.

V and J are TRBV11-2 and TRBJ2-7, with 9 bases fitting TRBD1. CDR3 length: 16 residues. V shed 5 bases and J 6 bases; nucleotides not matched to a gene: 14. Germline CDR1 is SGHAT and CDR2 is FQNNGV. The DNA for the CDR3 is TGTGCCAGCAGCAAAGGGTGGGGACAGGGAGTTGCCGAGCAGTACTTC. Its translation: CASSKGWGQGVAEQYF.

This CDR3 reads CASSLEGTSGSTQYF. The DNA for the CDR3 is TGCGCCAGCAGCTTGGAAGGGACTAGCGGGAGTACGCAGTATTTT. The chain links TRBV5-1 to TRBJ2-3; 14 nucleotides match TRBD2. Trimming at V came to 0 bases and at J to 8 bases, leaving 2 bases not matched to a gene. The CDR3 length is 15 residues. Germline values: CDR1 SGHRS, CDR2 YFSETQ.

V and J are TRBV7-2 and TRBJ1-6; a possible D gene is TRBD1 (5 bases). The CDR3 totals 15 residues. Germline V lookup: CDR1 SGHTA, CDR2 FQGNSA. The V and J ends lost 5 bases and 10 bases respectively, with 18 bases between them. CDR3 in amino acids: CASSNYARDGSPLHF. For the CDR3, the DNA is TGTGCCAGCAGCAACTACGCAAGGGACGGATCACCCCTCCACTTT.

The CDR3 bases are TGTGCTAGTGGACCGGGGACTAGCGGATCACGGGGATCCTACAATGAGCAGTTCTTC. The encoded protein is CASGPGTSGSRGSYNEQFF. The genes are TRBV12-5 and TRBJ2-1, with 11 bases that match TRBD2. The germline gives CDR1 LGHNT, CDR2 FRNRAP. The CDR3 has 19 residues. The V and J ends lost 6 bases and 1 base, in that order; junction bases with no gene match: 14.

CDR3 sequence: CASSATRGEQFF. The CDR3 nucleotides are TGTGCCAGCAGTGCTACGAGAGGGGAGCAGTTCTTC. This chain connects TRBV6-4 to TRBJ2-1; tentative D call: TRBD2 (5 bases). Germline CDR1 and CDR2: MRHNA and SNTAGT. V lost 4 bases and J lost 10, with 11 bases in between. This CDR3 region has 12 residues.

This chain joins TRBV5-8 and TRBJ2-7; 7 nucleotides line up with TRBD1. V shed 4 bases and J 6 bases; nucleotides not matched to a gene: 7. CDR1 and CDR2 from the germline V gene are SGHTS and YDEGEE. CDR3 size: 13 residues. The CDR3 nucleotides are TGTGCCAGCAGCCAAAGACAGGGCGGCGAGCAGTACTTC. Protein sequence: CASSQRQGGEQYF.

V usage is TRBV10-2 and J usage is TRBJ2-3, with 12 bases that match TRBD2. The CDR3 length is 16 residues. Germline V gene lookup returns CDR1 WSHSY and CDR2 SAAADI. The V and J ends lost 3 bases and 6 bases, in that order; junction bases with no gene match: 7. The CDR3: CASSDPSGRAGDTQYF. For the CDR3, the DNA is TGCGCCAGCAGTGATCCTAGCGGGAGGGCAGGTGATACGCAGTATTTT.

This chain's CDR3 is CASSLGSVGGYEQYF. The CDR3 DNA follows: TGTGCCAGCAGCTTGGGTTCCGTAGGGGGATACGAGCAGTACTTC. V and J are TRBV5-4 and TRBJ2-7; perhaps TRBD1 as D (6 bases). The CDR3 has 15 amino acids. With 0 bases removed from V and 4 bases from J, the gap between germline ends came to 14 bases. Germline CDR1 SGHNT, CDR2 YYREEE (reference sequence).

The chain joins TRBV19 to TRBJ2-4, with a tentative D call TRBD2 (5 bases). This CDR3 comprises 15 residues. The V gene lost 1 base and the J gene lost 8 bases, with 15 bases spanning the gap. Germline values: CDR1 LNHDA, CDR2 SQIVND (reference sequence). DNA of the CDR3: TGTGCCAGTAGTATAGGTGCCCAACCGAGGGACATTCAGTACTTC. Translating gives CASSIGAQPRDIQYF.

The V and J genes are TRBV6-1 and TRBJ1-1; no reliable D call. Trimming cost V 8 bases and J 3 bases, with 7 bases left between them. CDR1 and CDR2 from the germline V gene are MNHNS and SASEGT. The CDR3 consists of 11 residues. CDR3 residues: CASGSYTEAFF. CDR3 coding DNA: TGTGCCAGCGGGTCGTACACTGAAGCTTTCTTT.

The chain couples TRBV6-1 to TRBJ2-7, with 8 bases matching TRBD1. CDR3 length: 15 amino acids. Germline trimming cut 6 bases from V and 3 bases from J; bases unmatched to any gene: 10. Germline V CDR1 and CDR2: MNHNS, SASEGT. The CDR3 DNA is TGTGCCAGCAGCCCAGTGTTGGACAGGGTCTACGAGCAGTACTTC. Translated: CASSPVLDRVYEQYF.

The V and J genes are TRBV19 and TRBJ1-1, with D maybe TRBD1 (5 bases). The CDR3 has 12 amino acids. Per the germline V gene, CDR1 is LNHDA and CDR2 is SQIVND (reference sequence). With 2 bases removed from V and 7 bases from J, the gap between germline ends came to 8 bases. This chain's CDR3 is CASSIWGVEAFF. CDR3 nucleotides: TGTGCCAGTAGTATATGGGGGGTTGAAGCTTTCTTT.

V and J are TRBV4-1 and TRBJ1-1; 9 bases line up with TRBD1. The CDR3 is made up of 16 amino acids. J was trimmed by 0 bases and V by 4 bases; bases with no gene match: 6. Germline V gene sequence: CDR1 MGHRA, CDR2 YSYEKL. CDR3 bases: TGCGCCAGCAGCCCCGGACAGGGGACTTTGAACACTGAAGCTTTCTTT. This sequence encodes CASSPGQGTLNTEAFF.

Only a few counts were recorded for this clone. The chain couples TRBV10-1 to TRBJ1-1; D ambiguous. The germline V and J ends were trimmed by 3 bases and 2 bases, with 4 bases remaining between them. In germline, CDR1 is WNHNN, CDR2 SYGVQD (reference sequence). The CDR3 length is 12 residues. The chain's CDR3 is CASSDSNTEAFF. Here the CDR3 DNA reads TGCGCCAGCAGTGATAGTAACACTGAAGCTTTCTTT.

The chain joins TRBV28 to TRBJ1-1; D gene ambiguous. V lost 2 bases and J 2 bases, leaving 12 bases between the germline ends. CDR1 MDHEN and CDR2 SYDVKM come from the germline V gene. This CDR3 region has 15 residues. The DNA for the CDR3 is TGTGCCAGCAGTTTACGGAGGAACAGAAACACTGAAGCTTTCTTT. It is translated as CASSLRRNRNTEAFF.

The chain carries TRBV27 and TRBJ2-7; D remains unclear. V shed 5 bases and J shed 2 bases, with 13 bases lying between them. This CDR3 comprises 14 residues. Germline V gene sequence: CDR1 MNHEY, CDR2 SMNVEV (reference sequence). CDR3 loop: CASSPRSPPYEQYF. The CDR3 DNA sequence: TGTGCCAGCAGTCCTCGGAGCCCTCCCTACGAGCAGTACTTC.

DNA of the CDR3: TGTGCCAGTAGTATAACTAGCGGGGGGGCCTCAGAGACCCAGTACTTC. Translated, it gives CASSITSGGASETQYF. The V gene is TRBV19, the J gene TRBJ2-5; TRBD2 matches 13 bases. CDR3 length: 16 residues. Germline assignment: CDR1 LNHDA and CDR2 SQIVND (reference sequence). V lost 2 bases, J lost 4 bases, and 4 bases stayed unmatched.

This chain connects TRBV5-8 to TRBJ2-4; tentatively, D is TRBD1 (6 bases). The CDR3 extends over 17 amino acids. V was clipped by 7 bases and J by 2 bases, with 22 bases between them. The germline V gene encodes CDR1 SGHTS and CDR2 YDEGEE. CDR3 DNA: TGTGCCAGCGCCCCCCAGGGGTACTGGTTATCCAAAAACATTCAGTACTTC. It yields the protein CASAPQGYWLSKNIQYF.

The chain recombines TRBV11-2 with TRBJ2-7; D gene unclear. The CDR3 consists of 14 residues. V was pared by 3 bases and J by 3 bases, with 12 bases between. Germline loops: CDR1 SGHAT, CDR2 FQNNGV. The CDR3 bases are TGTGCCAGCAGCTTTCGGTGGCAGAACTACGAGCAGTACTTC. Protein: CASSFRWQNYEQYF.

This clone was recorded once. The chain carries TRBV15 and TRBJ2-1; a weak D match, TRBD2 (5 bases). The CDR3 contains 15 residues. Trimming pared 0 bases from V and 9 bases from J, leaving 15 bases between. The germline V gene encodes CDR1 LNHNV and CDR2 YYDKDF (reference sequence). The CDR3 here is CATSRDISGAAEQFF. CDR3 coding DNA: TGTGCCACCAGCAGAGATATTTCCGGAGCGGCTGAGCAGTTCTTC.

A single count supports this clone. CDR3: CASSEALGETEAFF. In DNA form, the CDR3 reads TGTGCCAGCAGTGAAGCTTTAGGGGAGACTGAAGCTTTCTTT. The rearrangement uses TRBV6-1 and TRBJ1-1, with D perhaps TRBD1 (5 bases). The CDR3 length is 14 residues. CDR1 is MNHNS and CDR2 is SASEGT in the germline V gene. V lost 0 bases and J 5 bases, leaving 10 bases between the germline ends.

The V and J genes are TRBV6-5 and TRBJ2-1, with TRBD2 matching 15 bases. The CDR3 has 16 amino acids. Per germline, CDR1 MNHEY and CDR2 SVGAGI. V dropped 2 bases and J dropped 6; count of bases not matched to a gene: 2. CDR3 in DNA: TGTGCCAGCAGTTACCCGGGACTAGCGGGAGGCAATGAGCAGTTCTTC. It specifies CASSYPGLAGGNEQFF.

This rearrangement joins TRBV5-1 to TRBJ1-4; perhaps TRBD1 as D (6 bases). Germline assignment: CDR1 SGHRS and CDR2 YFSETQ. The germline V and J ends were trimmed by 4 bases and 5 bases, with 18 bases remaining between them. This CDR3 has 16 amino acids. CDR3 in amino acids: CASSPEGGRVNEKLFF. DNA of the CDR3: TGCGCCAGCAGCCCGGAGGGGGGGCGCGTAAATGAAAAACTGTTTTTT.

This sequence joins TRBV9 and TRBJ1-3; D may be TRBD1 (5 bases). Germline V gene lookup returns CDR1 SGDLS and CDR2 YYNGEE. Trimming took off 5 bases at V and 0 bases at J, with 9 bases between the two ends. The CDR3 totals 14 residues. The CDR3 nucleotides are TGTGCCAGCAGTCCAAGGGGCTCTGGAAACACCATATATTTT. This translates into CASSPRGSGNTIYF.